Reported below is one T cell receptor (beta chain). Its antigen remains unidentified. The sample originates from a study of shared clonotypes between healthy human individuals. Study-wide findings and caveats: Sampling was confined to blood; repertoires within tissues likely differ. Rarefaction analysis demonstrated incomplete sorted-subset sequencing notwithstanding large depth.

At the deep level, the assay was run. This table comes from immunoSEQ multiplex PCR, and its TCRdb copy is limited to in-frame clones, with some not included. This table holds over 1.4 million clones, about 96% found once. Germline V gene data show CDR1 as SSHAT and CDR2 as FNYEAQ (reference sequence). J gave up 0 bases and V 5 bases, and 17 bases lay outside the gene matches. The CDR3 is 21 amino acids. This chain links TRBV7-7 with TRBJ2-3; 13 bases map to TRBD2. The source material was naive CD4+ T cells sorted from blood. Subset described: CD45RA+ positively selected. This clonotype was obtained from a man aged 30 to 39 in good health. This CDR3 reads CASSPNTKLAGGPGSTDTQYF. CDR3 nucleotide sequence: TGTGCCAGCAGCCCTAACACCAAACTAGCGGGAGGGCCCGGAAGCACAGATACGCAGTATTTT.